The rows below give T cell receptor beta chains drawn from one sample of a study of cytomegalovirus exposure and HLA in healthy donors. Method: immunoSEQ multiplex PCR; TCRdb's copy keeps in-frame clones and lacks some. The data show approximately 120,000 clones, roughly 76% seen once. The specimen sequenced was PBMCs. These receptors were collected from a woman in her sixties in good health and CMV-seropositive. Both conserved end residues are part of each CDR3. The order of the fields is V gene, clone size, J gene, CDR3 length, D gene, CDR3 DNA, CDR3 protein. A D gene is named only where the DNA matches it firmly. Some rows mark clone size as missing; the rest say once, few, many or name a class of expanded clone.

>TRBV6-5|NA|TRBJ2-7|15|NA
TGTGCCGGCAGTTACTCCCGCGCGGGTAGCAACGAGCAGTACTTC
CAGSYSRAGSNEQYF
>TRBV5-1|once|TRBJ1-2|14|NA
TGCGCCAGCAGCTTGGGTTTGTCAGGGCATGGCTACACCTTC
CASSLGLSGHGYTF
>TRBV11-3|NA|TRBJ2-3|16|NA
TGTGCCAGCAGCTCACAGGGTGTTGGTGCGGCAGATACGCAGTATTTT
CASSSQGVGAADTQYF
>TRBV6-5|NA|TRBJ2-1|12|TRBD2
TGTGCCAGCAGTTACCTAGCGGGAGTTAAGTTCTTC
CASSYLAGVKFF
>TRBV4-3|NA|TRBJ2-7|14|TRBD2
TGCGCCAGCAGCCAGCGAGCGGGAGCTGTCGAGCAGTACTTC
CASSQRAGAVEQYF
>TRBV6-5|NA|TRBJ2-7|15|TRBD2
TGTGCCAGCAGTACCCGACTAGCGGAGAACTACGAGCAGTACTTC
CASSTRLAENYEQYF
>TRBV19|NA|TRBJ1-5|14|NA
TGTGCCAGTAGTATTTCGGGGAACGGGCAGCCCCAGCATTTT
CASSISGNGQPQHF
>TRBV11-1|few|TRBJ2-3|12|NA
TGTGCCAGCACCCAGGGGTGGGGTCGGCAGTATTTT
CASTQGWGRQYF
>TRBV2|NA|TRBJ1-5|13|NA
TGTGCCACCGCGAGGGGGGGAAGTCAGCCCCAGCATTTT
CATARGGSQPQHF
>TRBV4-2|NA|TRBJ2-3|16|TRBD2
TGTGCCAGCAGCCAAGAGGGGGGAGGGAGCACAGATACGCAGTATTTT
CASSQEGGGSTDTQYF
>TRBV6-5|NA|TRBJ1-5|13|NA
TGTGCCAGCAGTTACGGCAGCAATCAGCCCCAGCATTTT
CASSYGSNQPQHF
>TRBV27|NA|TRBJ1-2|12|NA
TGTGCCAGCAGTTTAAAGGGGTATGGCTACACCTTC
CASSLKGYGYTF
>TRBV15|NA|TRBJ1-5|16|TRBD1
TGTGCCACCAGCAGCCGTATTGACAGGGGCAATCAGCCCCAGCATTTT
CATSSRIDRGNQPQHF
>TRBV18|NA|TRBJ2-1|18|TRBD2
TGTGCCAGCTCACTTTCGACTAGCGGGCCGAGCTCCTACAATGAGCAGTTCTTC
CASSLSTSGPSSYNEQFF
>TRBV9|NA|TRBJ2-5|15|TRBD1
TGTGCCAGCAGTGGGACAGGAGGGTACCAAGAGACCCAGTACTTC
CASSGTGGYQETQYF
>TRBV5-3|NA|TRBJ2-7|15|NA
TGTGCCAGAAGGTTGAGGAAAAATGAGGACTACGAGCAGTACTTC
CARRLRKNEDYEQYF
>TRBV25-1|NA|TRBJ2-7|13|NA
TGTGCCAGCAGTAGGGACTCAGTCTACGAGCAGTACTTC
CASSRDSVYEQYF
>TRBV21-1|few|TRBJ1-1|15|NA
TGTGCCAGCAGCAATATTGCAGGGAATATCACTGAAGCTTTCTTT
CASSNIAGNITEAFF
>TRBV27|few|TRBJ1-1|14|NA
TGTGCCAGCAGTTGGGGGGGGGTGGACACTGAAGCTTTCTTT
CASSWGGVDTEAFF
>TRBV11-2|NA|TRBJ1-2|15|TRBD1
TGTGCCAGCAGCCCCCGGACAGGGTTTAGCTATGGCTACACCTTC
CASSPRTGFSYGYTF
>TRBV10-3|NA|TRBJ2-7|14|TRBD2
TGTGCCATCAGGGACACCGGGACTAGCGGCGAGCAGTACTTC
CAIRDTGTSGEQYF
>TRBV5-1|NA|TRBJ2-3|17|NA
TGCGCCAGCAGCTTGGGACCTACAGGATCCGGCACAGATACGCAGTATTTT
CASSLGPTGSGTDTQYF
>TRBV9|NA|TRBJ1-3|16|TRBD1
TGTGCCAGCAGCCCTGGTGGGACAGGGGGAGGAAACACCATATATTTT
CASSPGGTGGGNTIYF
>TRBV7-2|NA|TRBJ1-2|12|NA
TGTGCCAGCAGCCTCGAGTTCTATGGCTACACCTTC
CASSLEFYGYTF
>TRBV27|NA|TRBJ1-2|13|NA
TGTGCCAGCAGTTGGAACAGCAACTATGGCTACACCTTC
CASSWNSNYGYTF
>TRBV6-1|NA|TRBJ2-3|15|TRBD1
TGTGCCAGCAGCACGGACAGGGTAGTGCGGGATACGCAGTATTTT
CASSTDRVVRDTQYF
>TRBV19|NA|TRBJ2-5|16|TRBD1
TGTGCCAGTAGTAAGGGGTTCGGGACAGGAGAAGAGACCCAGTACTTC
CASSKGFGTGEETQYF
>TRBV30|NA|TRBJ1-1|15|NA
TGTGCCTGGAGTGCTCTACGTGGGAGGAACACTGAAGCTTTCTTT
CAWSALRGRNTEAFF
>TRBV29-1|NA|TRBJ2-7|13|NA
TGCAGCGTTATCTACGGGAGAAGGTACGAGCAGTACTTC
CSVIYGRRYEQYF
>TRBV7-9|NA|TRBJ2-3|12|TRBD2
TGTGCCAGCAGCTTTGGGGCGGGAGCGCAGTATTTT
CASSFGAGAQYF
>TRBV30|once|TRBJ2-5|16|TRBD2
TGTGCCTGGACTAGCGGGGTCAAAAGGGAGGCAGAGACCCAGTACTTC
CAWTSGVKREAETQYF
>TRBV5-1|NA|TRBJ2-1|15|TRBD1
TGCGCCAGCCAAGCCGGGACAGGTTCCTACAATGAGCAGTTCTTC
CASQAGTGSYNEQFF
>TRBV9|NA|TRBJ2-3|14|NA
TGTGCCAGCAGCCTTCCACCCCCAGCAGATACGCAGTATTTT
CASSLPPPADTQYF
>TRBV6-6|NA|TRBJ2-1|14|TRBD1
TGTGCCAGCAGAGGACAGGGGGCCGTTAATGAGCAGTTCTTC
CASRGQGAVNEQFF
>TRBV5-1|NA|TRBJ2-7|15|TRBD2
TGCGCCAGCAGCCCCCGGGGGGGGGTAACCTACGAGCAGTACTTC
CASSPRGGVTYEQYF
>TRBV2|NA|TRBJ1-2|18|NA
TGTGCCAGCAGTGAAGCAGGAGGTTTTGGAGGGTTCGCAGATGGCTACACCTTC
CASSEAGGFGGFADGYTF
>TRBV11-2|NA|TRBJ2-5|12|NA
TGTGCCAGCAGCTTAATTGAGGAGACCCAGTACTTC
CASSLIEETQYF
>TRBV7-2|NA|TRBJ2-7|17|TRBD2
TGTGCCAGCAGCTTAAGGACTAGCGGGAGACTCACCTACGAGCAGTACTTC
CASSLRTSGRLTYEQYF
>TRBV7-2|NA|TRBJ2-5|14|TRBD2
TGTGCCAGCAGCGTCGGGACTAGCGGGAGCACCCAGTACTTC
CASSVGTSGSTQYF
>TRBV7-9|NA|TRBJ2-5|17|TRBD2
TGTTCCAGCAGCTTAGATCTGACTAGCGGTGAGCAAGAGACCCAGTACTTC
CSSSLDLTSGEQETQYF
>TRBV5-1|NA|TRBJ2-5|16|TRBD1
TGCGCCAGCAGCCCGGCGCAGGGACAGGGTAGGGAGACCCAGTACTTC
CASSPAQGQGRETQYF
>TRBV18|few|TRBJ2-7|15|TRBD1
TGTGCCAGCTCTCTGGGACAGGGGGCGAGTTACGAGCAGTACTTC
CASSLGQGASYEQYF
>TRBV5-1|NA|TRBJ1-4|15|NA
TGCGCCAGCAGCTTGGAAGTTGGGGGAGGGGAAAAACTGTTTTTT
CASSLEVGGGEKLFF
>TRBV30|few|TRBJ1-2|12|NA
TGTGCCTGGAGTGTGTTAAACTATGGCTACACCTTC
CAWSVLNYGYTF
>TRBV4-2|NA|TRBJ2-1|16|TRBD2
TGTGCCAGCAGCCGGAACCTAGCGGGGGGGGACAATGAGCAGTTCTTC
CASSRNLAGGDNEQFF
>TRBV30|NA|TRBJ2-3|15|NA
TGTGCCTGGACGGAAACTAGTTCAGCGGCAGATACGCAGTATTTT
CAWTETSSAADTQYF